This record looks at one TCR beta chain sequence and its context. No antigen is known for it. No quality values exist for individual bases; no much larger clone is one base distant. Libraries were prepared through the immunoSEQ multiplex PCR assay. Drawn from immuneACCESS, this table holds only the in-frame rearrangements with V and J called that TCRdb kept. Clones are partly lost; checked studies trace under half to an unresolved V gene and leave the rest unexplained. Recorded for this sample are about 31,000 clones; less than 95% of them occurred a single time. The top ten clones comprise about 4.5% of the sample. This entry comes from a study of T cell changes during pregnancy in multiple sclerosis (dated by TCRdb to between 2017 and 2020). General notes on the study: The study looked at changes in the T cell repertoire across pregnancy in women with multiple sclerosis.

The CDR3 measures 16 amino acids from cysteine to phenylalanine. The only DNA kept is the CDR3, 48 bases in frame from the first base. From V the trimming removes 1 base and from J it removes 4 bases, while the gene matches leave 7 bases of the junction unaccounted for. CDR1 SGHRS and CDR2 YFSETQ are derived from the germline V gene. The clonotype comes from a female donor with multiple sclerosis, enrolled in a pregnancy study. The sequence links TRBV5-1 to TRBJ1-1; 10 central bases correspond to TRBD1. This specimen consisted of CD8+ T cells from peripheral blood mononuclear cells, obtained in the second trimester of pregnancy. At the DNA level, the sequence is TGCGCCAGCAGCTTGATGGGGGGACAGGGGACCACTGAAGCTTTCTTT. This sequence encodes CASSLMGGQGTTEAFF. With all but the CDR3 taken from the reference TRBV5-1 and TRBJ1-1 genes, the full variable domain is: KAGVTQTPRYLIKTRGQQVTLSCSPISGHRSVSWYQQTPGQGLQFLFEYFSETQRNKGNFPGRFSGRQFSNSRSEMNVSTLELGDSALYLCASSLMGGQGTTEAFFGQGTRLTVV.